A selection of T cell receptor beta chains follows, all from one sample in a study of T cell responses to AZD1222 COVID-19 vaccine. The repertoire was sequenced with immunoSEQ multiplex PCR; TCRdb's copy has only in-frame clones and lacks some. The sample records 70,000 to 95,000 clones, around 93% being singletons. This sample comprised peripheral blood, obtained 28 days after the second AZD1222 dose. The source of these receptors is an adult who received the AZD1222 COVID-19 vaccine. Each CDR3 is given with its conserved first and last residue. The D gene is left open where the match is weak. The size entry is marked missing in some rows and otherwise reads once, few, many or a size class.

j_gene,abundance,v_gene,d_gene,CDR3aa,CDR3nt
TRBJ2-7,once,TRBV9,TRBD1,CASSPRSGTGYEQYF,TGTGCCAGCAGCCCACGTAGTGGGACAGGGTACGAGCAGTACTTC
TRBJ1-2,few,TRBV9,NA,CASSVAAGKGGYTF,TGTGCCAGCAGCGTAGCGGCAGGGAAAGGAGGCTACACCTTC
TRBJ2-1,NA,TRBV27,NA,CASSLYESYNEQFF,TGTGCCAGCAGTTTATACGAGTCCTACAATGAGCAGTTCTTC
TRBJ2-7,NA,TRBV18,TRBD2,CASSPPGGSSYEQYF,TGTGCCAGCTCACCACCGGGGGGGAGCTCCTACGAGCAGTACTTC
TRBJ2-1,once,TRBV10-3,TRBD2,CAIRKSSGSGDNEQFF,TGTGCCATCAGGAAATCTAGCGGGAGCGGGGACAATGAGCAGTTCTTC
TRBJ1-3,NA,TRBV2,TRBD1,CASSEQGDSTIYF,TGTGCCAGCAGTGAGCAGGGGGACTCCACCATATATTTT
TRBJ2-1,NA,TRBV4-1,TRBD2,CASSQGVGLADSYNEQFF,TGCGCCAGCAGCCAAGGCGTCGGACTAGCAGACTCCTACAATGAGCAGTTCTTC
TRBJ1-1,NA,TRBV18,TRBD1,CASTMTGLNTEAFF,TGTGCCAGCACAATGACAGGGCTGAACACTGAAGCTTTCTTT
TRBJ2-7,NA,TRBV5-4,NA,CASSFGESYEQYF,TGTGCCAGCAGCTTTGGGGAATCCTACGAGCAGTACTTC
TRBJ1-5,NA,TRBV15,NA,CATNTRGHNQPQHF,TGTGCCACCAATACCAGGGGCCATAATCAGCCCCAGCATTTT
TRBJ1-5,NA,TRBV19,NA,CASSIGIWSNQPQHF,TGTGCCAGTAGTATAGGGATATGGAGCAATCAGCCCCAGCATTTT
TRBJ2-4,NA,TRBV4-1,NA,CASSHWPFESIQYF,TGCGCCAGCAGCCATTGGCCCTTTGAGAGCATTCAGTACTTC
TRBJ2-7,NA,TRBV18,NA,CASSPRVESEQYF,TGTGCCAGCTCACCACGGGTCGAGTCCGAGCAGTACTTC
TRBJ1-1,NA,TRBV19,TRBD1,CASRSRTGGWYTEAFF,TGTGCCAGTAGATCAAGGACAGGGGGTTGGTACACTGAAGCTTTCTTT
TRBJ2-7,NA,TRBV6-2/TRBV6-3,NA,CASSYEEDYEQYF,TGTGCCAGCAGTTATGAGGAAGACTACGAGCAGTACTTC
TRBJ1-1,NA,TRBV9,NA,CASSPSGRGEAFF,TGTGCCAGCAGCCCTTCGGGGAGGGGTGAAGCTTTCTTT
TRBJ1-4,NA,TRBV19,TRBD1,CASSVAGGIRDEKLFF,TGTGCCAGTAGCGTTGCAGGGGGAATTCGAGATGAAAAACTGTTTTTT
TRBJ2-3,NA,TRBV5-8,TRBD1,CASSWRDRATDTQYF,TGTGCCAGCAGCTGGCGGGACAGGGCCACAGATACGCAGTATTTT
TRBJ1-4,NA,TRBV2,NA,CASSVQGVEKLFF,TGTGCCAGCAGTGTCCAGGGTGTTGAAAAACTGTTTTTT
TRBJ1-2,NA,TRBV6-2/TRBV6-3,TRBD1,CASSTPGTGSGYTF,TGTGCCAGCAGTACCCCCGGGACAGGGAGCGGCTACACCTTC
TRBJ2-7,NA,TRBV9,NA,CASSLRDGTPYEQYF,TGTGCCAGCAGCCTCAGGGACGGAACCCCCTACGAGCAGTACTTC
TRBJ2-1,once,TRBV30,TRBD2,CAWTSGSWNEQFF,TGTGCCTGGACTAGCGGGTCTTGGAATGAGCAGTTCTTC